The next 17 T cell receptor beta chains were all read from a single sample in a study of blood T cell repertoires in COVID-19 (dated by TCRdb to 2020 to 2022). The protocol used for the library was the immunoSEQ multiplex PCR assay. In its TCRdb copy, this immuneACCESS table keeps in-frame sequences only and misses some clones. Where compared with another copy, unresolved V genes explain less than half of these, and the others have no known cause. The sample yields roughly 100,000 clones; under 85% were counted once. The ten largest clones take up roughly 13% of the sample. Sequencing was done on a sample of peripheral blood. The receptors originated from a woman aged 55-70 years with acute or convalescent COVID-19.

The chain uses TRBV25-1 and TRBJ1-2; D gene ambiguous. This CDR3 is 15 amino acids long. Trimming pared 5 bases from V and 5 bases from J, leaving 18 bases between. Germline-derived CDR1 and CDR2 are MGHDK and SYGVNS. The DNA for the CDR3 is TGTGCCAGCAGTCACCCGGGAGAAACCGCTTATGGCTACACCTTC. It is translated as CASSHPGETAYGYTF.

This sequence joins TRBV10-3 and TRBJ2-3; TRBD2 matches 9 bases. CDR3 length equals 14 residues. Germline V gene lookup returns CDR1 ENHRY and CDR2 SYGVKD. The V segment lost 10 bases and the J segment 8 bases; nucleotides outside the gene matches: 13. CDR3 DNA: TGTGCCAGCCGGGGAGCAGCGGGGGGTACTACGCAGTATTTT. Amino acids: CASRGAAGGTTQYF.

This chain uses TRBV19 with TRBJ2-7, with D maybe TRBD1 (5 bases). CDR3 size: 15 residues. Germline V CDR1 and CDR2: LNHDA, SQIVND (reference sequence). Trimming took 7 bases from V and 6 from J, leaving 22 bases between them. The CDR3 here is CASNQPRDRASEQYF. The CDR3 nucleotides are TGTGCCAGTAACCAACCCCGCGACAGAGCGTCCGAGCAGTACTTC.

The chain carries TRBV6-5 and TRBJ2-1, with 12 positions matching TRBD1. Germline V lookup: CDR1 MNHEY, CDR2 SVGAGI. V lost 6 bases, J lost 1 base, and 1 base stayed unmatched. The CDR3 loop spans 15 amino acids. CDR3 coding DNA: TGTGCCAGCAGGGGACAGGGGGCATCCTACAATGAGCAGTTCTTC. Translated: CASRGQGASYNEQFF.

This clone was detected a few times. The chain uses TRBV30 and TRBJ2-7; 7 nucleotides line up with TRBD2. Trimming cost V 0 bases and J 4 bases; bases outside gene matches: 3. The CDR3 contains 13 residues. The germline V gene has CDR1 GTSNPN and CDR2 SVGIG (reference sequence). The DNA of the CDR3 is TGTGCCTGGAGTGTGGGCGGGAGATACGAGCAGTACTTC. It translates to CAWSVGGRYEQYF. The full variable domain, with the rest looked up from reference TRBV30 and TRBJ2-7, is SQTIHQWPATLVQPVGSPLSLECTVEGTSNPNLYWYRQAAGRGLQLLFYSVGIGQISSEVPQNLSASRPQDRQFILSSKKLLLSDSGFYLCAWSVGGRYEQYFGPGTRLTVT.

V is TRBV5-1 and J is TRBJ2-3; D is possibly TRBD2 (7 bases). Germline-derived CDR1 and CDR2 are SGHRS and YFSETQ. The V and J ends lost 1 base and 1 base respectively, with 28 bases between them. The CDR3 contains 21 residues. CDR3 coding DNA: TGCGCCAGCAGCTTGATAAGTGTGGACAGTCCTAGCGGCCTCGGCACAGATACGCAGTATTTT. Translating it yields CASSLISVDSPSGLGTDTQYF.

The rearrangement uses TRBV12-5 and TRBJ1-6, with no clear D. Trimming took off 1 base at V and 4 bases at J, with 5 bases between the two ends. Germline CDR1 reads LGHNT; CDR2 reads FRNRAP. The CDR3 loop spans 14 amino acids. CDR3 DNA: TGTGCTAGTGGTTTGGGGCAGTATAATTCACCCCTCCACTTT. Its translation: CASGLGQYNSPLHF.

The chain uses TRBV2 and TRBJ1-2, with 10 bases fitting TRBD1. The CDR3 runs 14 residues. V lost 6 bases and J lost 4; bases outside the gene matches: 5. Germline CDR1 reads SNHLY; CDR2 reads FYNNEI. The CDR3 reads CASRARDRGYGYTF. The CDR3 DNA sequence: TGTGCCAGCAGGGCCCGGGACAGGGGCTATGGCTACACCTTC.

As concerns this clone: Distinct nucleotide sequences in the sample also encode this CDR3. The chain combines TRBV2 with TRBJ1-1; weak D call: TRBD1 (5 bases). CDR3 length: 13 amino acids. Looked up from germline, CDR1 is SNHLY and CDR2 is FYNNEI. Trimming shortened V by 9 bases and J by 1 base, and 12 bases separated the two germline ends. The CDR3 here is CASSNDRNTEAFF. The CDR3 nucleotides read TGTGCCAGTAGTAATGACAGGAACACTGAAGCTTTCTTT.

The chain carries TRBV20-1 and TRBJ1-1; D is ambiguous. CDR3 length equals 11 residues. Trimming stripped 5 bases from V and 4 bases from J, with 8 bases between. Germline CDR1 and CDR2: DFQATT and SNEGSKA (reference sequence). The CDR3 coding sequence is TGCAGTGCTCCGACATTCACTGAAGCTTTCTTT. It specifies CSAPTFTEAFF.

This clone was recorded a few times. The genes are TRBV7-8 and TRBJ1-1; TRBD1 aligns across 7 bases. After removal of 4 bases from V and 1 base from J, the junction contained 9 bases not matched to a gene. Germline CDR1 and CDR2: SGHVS and FQNEAQ. This CDR3 is built from 16 residues. This CDR3 reads CASSSPGTVPNTEAFF. CDR3 in DNA: TGTGCCAGCAGCTCCCCCGGGACAGTTCCGAACACTGAAGCTTTCTTT.

The gene calls are TRBV27 and TRBJ1-6; 11 nucleotides agree with TRBD1. Trimming cost V 6 bases and J 8 bases; bases outside gene matches: 9. From germline, CDR1 is MNHEY and CDR2 SMNVEV (reference sequence). The CDR3 loop spans 16 amino acids. The CDR3 DNA sequence: TGTGCCAGCAGGCAACCCCGGGACAGGGGGTATTCACCCCTCCACTTT. Its translation: CASRQPRDRGYSPLHF.

The V gene is TRBV12-3 or TRBV12-4, the J gene TRBJ1-2; D is ambiguous. V was cut by 1 base and J by 3 bases, with 6 bases left in between. CDR3 length: 13 amino acids. The CDR3 coding sequence is TGTGCCAGCAGTTTAGTCACGGACTATGGCTACACCTTC. As protein: CASSLVTDYGYTF.

The rearrangement uses TRBV6-1 and TRBJ2-1; TRBD2 matches 9 bases. This CDR3 comprises 15 residues. Losses at the gene ends were 1 base for V and 4 bases for J; bases not matched to a gene: 2. Germline CDR1 MNHNS, CDR2 SASEGT. CDR3 DNA sequence: TGTGCCAGCAGTGAAGAACTAGCGGGTTACAATGAGCAGTTCTTC. This translates into CASSEELAGYNEQFF.

This sequence joins TRBV5-1 and TRBJ2-1, with D perhaps TRBD1 (5 bases). V was cut by 4 bases and J by 3 bases, with 17 bases left in between. The germline V gene encodes CDR1 SGHRS and CDR2 YFSETQ. The length of the CDR3 is 16 residues. CDR3 sequence: CASSRVGQANYNEQFF. The CDR3 coding sequence is TGCGCCAGCAGCCGAGTAGGACAAGCCAACTACAATGAGCAGTTCTTC.

This CDR3 reads CASRRRTGTSGAYEQYF. Written as DNA, the CDR3 is TGTGCCAGCAGGAGAAGAACCGGGACTAGCGGGGCCTACGAGCAGTACTTC. The J gene is TRBJ2-7, the V gene TRBV27, with 13 bases fitting TRBD2. This CDR3 comprises 17 residues. Per the germline V gene, CDR1 is MNHEY and CDR2 is SMNVEV (reference sequence). V lost 6 bases, J lost 2 bases, and 10 bases stayed unmatched.

The chain employs TRBV5-4 and TRBJ1-6, with 7 bases fitting TRBD1. The junction had 9 bases not matched to a gene; V was cut back by 4 bases and J by 8 bases. Germline CDR1 SGHNT, CDR2 YYREEE (reference sequence). This CDR3 region has 15 residues. The CDR3 region is CASSRTQGGDSPLHF. The CDR3, as DNA: TGTGCCAGCAGCAGAACGCAGGGGGGTGATTCACCCCTCCACTTT.